Listed below are T cell receptor beta chains from one sample, sequenced in a study of cytomegalovirus exposure and HLA in healthy donors. Sequencing was performed with immunoSEQ multiplex PCR; in TCRdb, only in-frame clones are kept and a portion is missing. The sample lists over 150,000 clones, around 78% seen once, with around 3.2% in the top ten. Input material: PBMCs. All receptors derive from a woman in her 50s in good health and CMV-seropositive. Each CDR3 is given with its conserved first and last residue. The order of the fields is clone size, D gene, J gene, V gene, CDR3 length, CDR3 DNA, CDR3 protein. A D gene is named only where the DNA matches it firmly. Expanded clones are given a class, and other clones once, few, many or no size at all.

>-|-|TRBJ2-1|TRBV19|14
TGTGCCAGTAGTACGAGCGGGCGGTACAATGAGCAGTTCTTC
CASSTSGRYNEQFF
>few|TRBD1|TRBJ2-1|TRBV18|14
TGTGCCAGCTCCCAAACGACAGGGGGCCTTGAGCAGTTCTTC
CASSQTTGGLEQFF
>-|TRBD1|TRBJ1-5|TRBV28|16
TGTGCCAGCAGTGCCCACAGGGGACGGAGCAATCAGCCCCAGCATTTT
CASSAHRGRSNQPQHF
>-|TRBD2|TRBJ2-7|TRBV7-2|16
TGTGCCAGCAGCAACCTAGCGGACTGGAGCTCCTACGAGCAGTACTTC
CASSNLADWSSYEQYF
>-|-|TRBJ2-7|TRBV5-1|14
TGCGCCAGCAGCTTGTCGGGCGGGACCTACGAGCAATACTTC
CASSLSGGTYEQYF
>-|TRBD1|TRBJ2-5|TRBV5-4|15
TGTGCCAGCAGCTTGCAACAGGGGTCGGGCGAGACCCAGTACTTC
CASSLQQGSGETQYF
>-|-|TRBJ1-1|TRBV5-1|14
TGCGCCAGCATCCGGGACATCGGGTACACTGAAGCTTTCTTT
CASIRDIGYTEAFF
>-|-|TRBJ1-1|TRBV30|12
TGTGCCTGGAGTGTCGAGGGCCGGGGAGCTTTCTTT
CAWSVEGRGAFF
>-|-|TRBJ2-5|TRBV5-6|14
TGTGCCAGCAGGATACAGGGAGACCAAGAGACCCAGTACTTC
CASRIQGDQETQYF
>-|TRBD1|TRBJ2-2|TRBV7-2|13
TGTGCCAGCATGACAGGGGCCACCGGGGAGCTGTTTTTT
CASMTGATGELFF
>-|TRBD2|TRBJ2-1|TRBV7-9|17
TGTGCCAGCAAGGAGCGGGGGGAAAGGGAATCCTACAATGAGCAGTTCTTC
CASKERGERESYNEQFF